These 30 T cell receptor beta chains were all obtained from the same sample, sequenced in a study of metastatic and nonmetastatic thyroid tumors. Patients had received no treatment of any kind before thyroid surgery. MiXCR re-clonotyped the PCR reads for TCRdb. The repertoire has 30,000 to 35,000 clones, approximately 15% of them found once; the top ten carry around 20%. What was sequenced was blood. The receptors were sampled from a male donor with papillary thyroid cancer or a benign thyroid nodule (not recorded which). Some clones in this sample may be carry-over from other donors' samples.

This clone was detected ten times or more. The CDR3 coding sequence is TGTGCCAGCAGTGACCCAACAGGAAGGAACTATGGCTACACCTTC. This codes for CASSDPTGRNYGYTF. This chain uses TRBV2 with TRBJ1-2; D is possibly TRBD1 (5 bases). The CDR3 is 15 residues long. Trimming stripped 3 bases from V and 2 bases from J, with 13 bases between. CDR1 SNHLY and CDR2 FYNNEI come from the germline V gene.

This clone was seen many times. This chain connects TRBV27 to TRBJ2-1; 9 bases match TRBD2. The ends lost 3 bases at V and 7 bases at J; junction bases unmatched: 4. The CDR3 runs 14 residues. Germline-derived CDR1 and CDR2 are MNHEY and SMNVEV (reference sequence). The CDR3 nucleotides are TGTGCCAGCAGTTTGCGGGAGGGCCCGAATGAGCAGTTCTTC. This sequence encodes CASSLREGPNEQFF.

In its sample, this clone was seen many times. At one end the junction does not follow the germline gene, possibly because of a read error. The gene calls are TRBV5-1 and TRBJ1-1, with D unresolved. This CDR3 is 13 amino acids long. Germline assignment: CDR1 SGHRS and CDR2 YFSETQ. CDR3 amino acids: CASSLEGNSEAFF. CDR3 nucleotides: TGCGCCAGCAGCTTGGAAGGGAACAGTGAAGCTTTCTTT.

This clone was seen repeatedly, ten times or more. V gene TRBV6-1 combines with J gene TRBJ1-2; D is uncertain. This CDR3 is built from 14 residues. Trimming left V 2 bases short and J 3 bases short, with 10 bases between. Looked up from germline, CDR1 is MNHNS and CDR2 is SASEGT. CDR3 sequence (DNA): TGTGCCAGCAGTGAAAGAAGAGCTTACTATGGCTACACCTTC. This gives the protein CASSERRAYYGYTF.

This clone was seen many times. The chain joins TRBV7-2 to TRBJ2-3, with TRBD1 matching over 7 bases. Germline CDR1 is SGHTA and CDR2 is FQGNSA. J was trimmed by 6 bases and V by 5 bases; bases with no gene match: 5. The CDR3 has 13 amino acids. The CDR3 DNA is TGTGCCAGCAGCCGACAGGGTGGGGATACGCAGTATTTT. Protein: CASSRQGGDTQYF.

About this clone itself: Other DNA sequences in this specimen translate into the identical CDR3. The CDR3 nucleotides are TGTGCCAGCAGCTTGTATGGATTATATGGCTACACCTTC. Its translation: CASSLYGLYGYTF. The chain employs TRBV5-4 and TRBJ1-2; the D is unclear. Germline lookup yields CDR1 SGHNT and CDR2 YYREEE (reference sequence). Trimming removed 1 base from V and 5 bases from J, with 9 bases in between. The CDR3 totals 13 residues.

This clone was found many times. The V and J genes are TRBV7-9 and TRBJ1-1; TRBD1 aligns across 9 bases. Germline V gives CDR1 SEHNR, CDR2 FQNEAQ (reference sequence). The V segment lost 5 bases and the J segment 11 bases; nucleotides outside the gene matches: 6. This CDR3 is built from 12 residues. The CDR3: CASSEIDRGAFF. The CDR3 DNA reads TGTGCCAGCAGCGAAATCGACAGGGGGGCTTTCTTT.

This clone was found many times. CDR3 nucleotide sequence: TGCGCCAGCAGCCAAGAGCCGGTTAGGCCTGCAACTAATGAAAAACTGTTTTTT. Residues: CASSQEPVRPATNEKLFF. The chain uses TRBV4-3 and TRBJ1-4, with D unresolved. CDR1 LGHNA and CDR2 YSLEER come from the germline V gene. There are 18 residues in the CDR3. The V end lost 0 bases, the J end lost 0 bases, and 14 bases lay between the germline ends.

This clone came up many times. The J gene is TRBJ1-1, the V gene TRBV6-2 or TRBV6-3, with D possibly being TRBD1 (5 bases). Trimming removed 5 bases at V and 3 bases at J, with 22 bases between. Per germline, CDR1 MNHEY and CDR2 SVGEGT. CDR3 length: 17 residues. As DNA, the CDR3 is TGTGCCAGCAGTCCGACCGGACAAGGCCGTGGGTACACTGAAGCTTTCTTT. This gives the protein CASSPTGQGRGYTEAFF.

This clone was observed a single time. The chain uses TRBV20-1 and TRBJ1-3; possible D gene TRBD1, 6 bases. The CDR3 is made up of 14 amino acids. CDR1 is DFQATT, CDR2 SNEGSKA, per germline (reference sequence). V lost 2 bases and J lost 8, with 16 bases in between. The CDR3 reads CSARPTGPADTIYF. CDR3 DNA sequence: TGCAGTGCTAGACCAACAGGGCCGGCGGACACCATATATTTT.

DNA for the CDR3: TGTGCCACCAGTGCGGCGGGAGTTAGGCGGGAGTATGAGCAGTTCTTC. Translation: CATSAAGVRREYEQFF. The rearrangement uses TRBV24-1 and TRBJ2-1, with TRBD2 matching 7 bases. Germline V gene lookup returns CDR1 KGHDR and CDR2 SFDVKD. Unmatched junction bases numbered 14, after V lost 5 bases and J lost 8 bases. There are 16 residues in the CDR3.

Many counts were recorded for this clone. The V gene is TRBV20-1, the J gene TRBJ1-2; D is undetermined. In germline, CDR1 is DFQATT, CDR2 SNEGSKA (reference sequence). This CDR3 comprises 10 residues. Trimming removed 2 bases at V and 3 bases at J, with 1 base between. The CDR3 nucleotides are TGCAGTGCTAGACACTATGGCTACACCTTC. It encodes CSARHYGYTF.

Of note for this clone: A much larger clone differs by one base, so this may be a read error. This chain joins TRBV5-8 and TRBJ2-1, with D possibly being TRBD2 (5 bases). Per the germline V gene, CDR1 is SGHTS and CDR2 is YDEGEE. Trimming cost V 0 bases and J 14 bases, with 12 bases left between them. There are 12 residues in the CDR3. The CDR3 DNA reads TGTGCCAGCAGCTTGGATGACTGGGAGAAGTTCTTC. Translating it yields CASSLDDWEKFF.

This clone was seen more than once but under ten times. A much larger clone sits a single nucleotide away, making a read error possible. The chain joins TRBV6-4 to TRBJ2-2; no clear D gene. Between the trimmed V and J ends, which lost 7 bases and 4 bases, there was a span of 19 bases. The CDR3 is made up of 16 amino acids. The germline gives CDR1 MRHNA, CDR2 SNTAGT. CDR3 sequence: CASNTALENSTGELFF. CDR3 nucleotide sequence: TGTGCCAGCAATACGGCGCTGGAGAATAGCACCGGGGAGCTGTTTTTT.

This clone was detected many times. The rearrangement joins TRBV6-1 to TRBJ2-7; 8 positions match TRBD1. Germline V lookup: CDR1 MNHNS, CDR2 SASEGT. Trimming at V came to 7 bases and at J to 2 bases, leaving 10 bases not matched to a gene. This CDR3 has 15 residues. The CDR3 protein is CASTDRGFTTYEQYF. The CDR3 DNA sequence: TGTGCCAGCACCGACAGGGGCTTTACTACCTACGAGCAGTACTTC.

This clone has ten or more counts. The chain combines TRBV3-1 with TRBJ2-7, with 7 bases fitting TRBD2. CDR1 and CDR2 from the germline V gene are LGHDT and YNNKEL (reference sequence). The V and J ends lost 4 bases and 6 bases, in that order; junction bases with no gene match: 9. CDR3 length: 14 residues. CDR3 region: CASSPSGGSIEQYF. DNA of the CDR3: TGTGCCAGCAGCCCCTCCGGCGGGAGCATCGAGCAGTACTTC.

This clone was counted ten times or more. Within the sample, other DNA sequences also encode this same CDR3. This CDR3 reads CASSLGQGRISYTF. The CDR3 DNA follows: TGTGCCAGCAGCTTGGGCCAGGGGAGAATATCCTACACCTTC. The J gene is TRBJ1-2, the V gene TRBV5-4; TRBD1 might be the D (6 bases). CDR3 length: 14 amino acids. Trimming took off 0 bases at V and 10 bases at J, with 16 bases between the two ends. The germline CDR1 and CDR2 sequences are SGHNT and YYREEE (reference sequence).

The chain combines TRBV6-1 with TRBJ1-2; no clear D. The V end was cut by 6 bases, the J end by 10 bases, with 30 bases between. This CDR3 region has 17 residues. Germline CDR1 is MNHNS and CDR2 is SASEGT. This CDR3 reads CASRPRFETTSLGFYTF. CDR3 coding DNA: TGTGCCAGCAGACCTCGATTCGAGACCACGTCGCTTGGTTTCTACACCTTC.

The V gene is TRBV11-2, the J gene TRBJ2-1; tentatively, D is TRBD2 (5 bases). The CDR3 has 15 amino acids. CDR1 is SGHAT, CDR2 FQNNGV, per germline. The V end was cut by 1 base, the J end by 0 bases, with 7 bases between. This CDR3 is CASSLVRGSYNEQFF. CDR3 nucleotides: TGTGCCAGCAGCTTAGTCCGGGGCTCCTACAATGAGCAGTTCTTC.

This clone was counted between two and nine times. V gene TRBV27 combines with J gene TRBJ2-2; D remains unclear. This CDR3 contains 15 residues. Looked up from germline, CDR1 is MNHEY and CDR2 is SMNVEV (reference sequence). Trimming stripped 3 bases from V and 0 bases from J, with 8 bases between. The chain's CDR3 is CASSFNPANTGELFF. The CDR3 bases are TGTGCCAGCAGTTTTAATCCAGCGAACACCGGGGAGCTGTTTTTT.

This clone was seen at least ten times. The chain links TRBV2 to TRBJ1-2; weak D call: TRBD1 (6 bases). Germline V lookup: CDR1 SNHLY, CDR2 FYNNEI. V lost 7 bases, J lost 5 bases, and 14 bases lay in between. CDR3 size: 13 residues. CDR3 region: CASTPGGVYGYTF. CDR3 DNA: TGTGCCAGCACGCCGGGGGGCGTATATGGCTACACCTTC.

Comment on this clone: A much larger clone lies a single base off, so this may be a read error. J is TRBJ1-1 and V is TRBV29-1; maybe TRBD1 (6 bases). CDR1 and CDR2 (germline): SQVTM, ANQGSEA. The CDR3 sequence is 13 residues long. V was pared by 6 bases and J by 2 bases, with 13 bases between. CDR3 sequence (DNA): TGCAGCGTCTCCGGGACAACCAACACTGAAGCTTTCTTT. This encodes CSVSGTTNTEAFF.

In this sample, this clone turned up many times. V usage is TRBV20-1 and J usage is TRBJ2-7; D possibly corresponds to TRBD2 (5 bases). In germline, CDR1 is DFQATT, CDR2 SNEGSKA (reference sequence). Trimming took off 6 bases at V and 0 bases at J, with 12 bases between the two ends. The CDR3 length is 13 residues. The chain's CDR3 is CSAGGLSSYEQYF. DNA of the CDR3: TGCAGTGCAGGCGGGCTGAGCTCCTACGAGCAGTACTTC.

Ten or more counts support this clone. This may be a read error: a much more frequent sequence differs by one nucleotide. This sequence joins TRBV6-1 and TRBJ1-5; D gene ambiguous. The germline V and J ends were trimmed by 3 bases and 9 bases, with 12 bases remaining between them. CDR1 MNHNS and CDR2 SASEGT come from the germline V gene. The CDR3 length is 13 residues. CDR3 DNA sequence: TGTGCCAGCAGTGACGCGCGCTGGGGGCCCCAGCATTTT. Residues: CASSDARWGPQHF.

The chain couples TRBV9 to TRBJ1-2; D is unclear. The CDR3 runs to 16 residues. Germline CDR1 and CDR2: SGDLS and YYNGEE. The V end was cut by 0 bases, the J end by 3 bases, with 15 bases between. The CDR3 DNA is TGTGCCAGCAGCGTAGGCAGGACTACTGTTGACTATGGCTACACCTTC. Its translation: CASSVGRTTVDYGYTF.

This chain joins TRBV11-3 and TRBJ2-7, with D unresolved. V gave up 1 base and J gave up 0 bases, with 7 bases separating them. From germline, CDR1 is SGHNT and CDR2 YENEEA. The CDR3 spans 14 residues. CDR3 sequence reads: CASSLGGSSYEQYF. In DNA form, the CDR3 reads TGTGCCAGCAGCTTAGGCGGCAGCTCCTACGAGCAGTACTTC.

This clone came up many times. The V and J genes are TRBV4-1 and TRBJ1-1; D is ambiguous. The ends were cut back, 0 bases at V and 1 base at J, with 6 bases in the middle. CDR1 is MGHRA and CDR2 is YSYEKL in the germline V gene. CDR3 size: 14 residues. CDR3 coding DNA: TGCGCCAGCAGCCAAGATGCCGGGAACACTGAAGCTTTCTTT. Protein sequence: CASSQDAGNTEAFF.

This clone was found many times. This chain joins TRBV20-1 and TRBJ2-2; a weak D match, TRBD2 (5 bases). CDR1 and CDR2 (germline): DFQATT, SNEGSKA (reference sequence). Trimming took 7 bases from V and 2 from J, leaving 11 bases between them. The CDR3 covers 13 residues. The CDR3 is CSVVGANTGELFF. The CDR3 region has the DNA TGCAGTGTAGTGGGAGCTAACACCGGGGAGCTGTTTTTT.

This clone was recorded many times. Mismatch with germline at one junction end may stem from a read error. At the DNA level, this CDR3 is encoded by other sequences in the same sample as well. The CDR3 here is CASSIGWKLARYTGELFF. The CDR3 nucleotides are TGTGCCAGCAGTATAGGATGGAAACTAGCAAGGTACACCGGGGAGCTGTTTTTT. The chain carries TRBV19 and TRBJ2-2, with D maybe TRBD2 (6 bases). This CDR3 contains 18 residues. From germline, CDR1 is LNHDA and CDR2 SQIVND (reference sequence).

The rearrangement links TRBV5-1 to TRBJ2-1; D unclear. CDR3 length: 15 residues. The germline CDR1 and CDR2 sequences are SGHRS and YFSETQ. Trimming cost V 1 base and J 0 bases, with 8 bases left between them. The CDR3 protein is CASSLNQPSYNEQFF. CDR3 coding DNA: TGCGCCAGCAGCTTGAACCAGCCCTCCTACAATGAGCAGTTCTTC.